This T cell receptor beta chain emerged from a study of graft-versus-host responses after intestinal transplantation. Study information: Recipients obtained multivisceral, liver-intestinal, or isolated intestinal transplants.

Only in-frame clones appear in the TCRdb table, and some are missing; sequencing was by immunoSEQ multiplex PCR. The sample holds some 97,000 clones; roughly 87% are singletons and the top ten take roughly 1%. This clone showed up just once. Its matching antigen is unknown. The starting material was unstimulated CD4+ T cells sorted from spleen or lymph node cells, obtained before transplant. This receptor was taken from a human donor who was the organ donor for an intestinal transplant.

The CDR3 DNA sequence: TGTGCCAGCAGCCAGACTAGCGGGGAATTCTACGAGCAGTACTTC. Translation: CASSQTSGEFYEQYF. The V gene is TRBV6-4, the J gene TRBJ2-7; 11 bases line up with TRBD2. CDR1 MRHNA and CDR2 SNTAGT come from the germline V gene. V lost 6 bases to trimming and J lost 3 bases; unmatched junction nucleotides: 7. CDR3 size: 15 residues.